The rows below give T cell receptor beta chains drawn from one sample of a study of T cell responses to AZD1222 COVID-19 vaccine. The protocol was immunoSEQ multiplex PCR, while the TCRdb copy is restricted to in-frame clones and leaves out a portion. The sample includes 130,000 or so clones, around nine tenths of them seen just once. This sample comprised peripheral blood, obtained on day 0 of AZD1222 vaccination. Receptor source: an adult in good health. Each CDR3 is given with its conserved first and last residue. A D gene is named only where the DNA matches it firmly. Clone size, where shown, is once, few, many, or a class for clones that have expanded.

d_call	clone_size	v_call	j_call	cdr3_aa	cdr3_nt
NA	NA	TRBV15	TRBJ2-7	CATSRQREAPTF	TGTGCCACCAGCAGACAGAGGGAGGCTCCGACATTC
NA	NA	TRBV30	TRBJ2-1	CAWSVPRDSSYYNEQFF	TGTGCCTGGAGTGTACCCCGGGACTCATCATACTACAATGAGCAGTTCTTC
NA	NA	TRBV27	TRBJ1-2	CASSLTRTDYGYTF	TGTGCCAGCAGTTTAACGCGGACAGATTATGGCTACACCTTC
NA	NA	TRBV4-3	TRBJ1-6	CASSQERANSPLHF	TGCGCCAGCAGCCAAGAGAGGGCCAATTCACCCCTCCACTTT
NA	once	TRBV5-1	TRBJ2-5	CASSLARQETQYF	TGCGCCAGCAGCTTGGCCAGGCAAGAGACCCAGTACTTC
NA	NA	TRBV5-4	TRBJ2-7	CASSLARPPYEQYF	TGTGCCAGCAGCCTTGCGAGGCCTCCCTACGAGCAGTACTTC
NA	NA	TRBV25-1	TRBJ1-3	CASSESRGYSGNTIYF	TGTGCCAGCAGTGAATCAAGGGGGTACTCTGGAAACACCATATATTTT
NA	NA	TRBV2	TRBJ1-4	CASSEAPLGRGGEKLFF	TGTGCCAGCAGTGAAGCCCCCTTAGGCCGGGGGGGTGAAAAACTGTTTTTT
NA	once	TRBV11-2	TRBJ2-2	CASSFSWPQNTGELFF	TGTGCCAGCAGCTTCAGCTGGCCTCAGAACACCGGGGAGCTGTTTTTT
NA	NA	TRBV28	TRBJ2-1	CASSLAVGRYNEQFF	TGTGCCAGCAGCCTCGCGGTGGGCAGGTACAATGAGCAGTTCTTC
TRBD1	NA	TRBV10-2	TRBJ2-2	CASRPGTGGAGELFF	TGCGCCAGCAGACCCGGGACAGGGGGTGCCGGGGAGCTGTTTTTT
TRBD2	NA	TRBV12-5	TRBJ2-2	CASGLDNWTSGLRGTGELFF	TGTGCTAGTGGTTTGGATAATTGGACTAGCGGTCTTAGGGGCACCGGGGAGCTGTTTTTT
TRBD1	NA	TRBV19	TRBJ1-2	CASSLRQGGYTF	TGTGCCAGTAGTTTACGACAGGGTGGCTACACCTTC
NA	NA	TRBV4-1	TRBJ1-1	CASNRIWVSNTEAFF	TGCGCCAGCAATCGGATTTGGGTGTCGAACACTGAAGCTTTCTTT
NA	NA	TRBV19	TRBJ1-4	CASRSPGPSREKLFF	TGTGCCAGTAGGTCTCCAGGCCCCTCTCGAGAAAAACTGTTTTTT
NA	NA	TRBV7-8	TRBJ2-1	CASSLMITGYNEQFF	TGTGCCAGCAGCTTAATGATTACCGGATACAATGAGCAGTTCTTC
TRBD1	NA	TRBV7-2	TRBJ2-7	CASSFSRGQGSYEQYF	TGTGCCAGCAGCTTCAGCCGGGGACAGGGCTCTTACGAGCAGTACTTC
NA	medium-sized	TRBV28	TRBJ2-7	CASSLTGLSYEQYF	TGTGCCAGCAGTTTAACGGGCCTTTCCTACGAGCAGTACTTC
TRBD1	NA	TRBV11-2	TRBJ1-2	CASSRPGQLNYGYTF	TGTGCCAGCAGCCGTCCGGGACAGCTTAACTATGGCTACACCTTC
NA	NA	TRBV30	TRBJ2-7	CAWRDPRRGAYEQYF	TGTGCCTGGAGGGACCCGCGGAGGGGCGCCTACGAGCAGTACTTC
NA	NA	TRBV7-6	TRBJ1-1	CASSSGGGETEAFF	TGTGCCAGCAGCTCCGGAGGGGGAGAGACTGAAGCTTTCTTT
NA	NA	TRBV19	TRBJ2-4	CASSEGPMGAGNIQYF	TGTGCCAGTAGTGAGGGCCCAATGGGGGCGGGAAACATTCAGTACTTC
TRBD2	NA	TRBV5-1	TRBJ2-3	CASSLFTGGGQNTQYF	TGCGCCAGCAGCTTGTTCACCGGGGGGGGACAAAATACGCAGTATTTT
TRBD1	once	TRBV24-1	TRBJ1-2	CATSDSGGVYGYTF	TGTGCCACCAGTGATTCAGGGGGAGTCTATGGCTACACCTTC
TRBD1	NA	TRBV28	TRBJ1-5	CASSSGTGGLVGNQPQHF	TGTGCCAGCAGCTCCGGGACAGGGGGCTTAGTCGGCAATCAGCCCCAGCATTTT
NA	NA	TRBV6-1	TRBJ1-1	CASSEASRAEAFF	TGTGCCAGCAGTGAAGCCAGCCGGGCTGAAGCTTTCTTT
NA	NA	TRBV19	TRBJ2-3	CASSIESGYESYF	TGTGCCAGTAGTATAGAGTCAGGCTATGAGTCGTATTTT
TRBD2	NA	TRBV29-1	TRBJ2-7	CSVEGASGTYEQYF	TGCAGCGTTGAAGGGGCTAGCGGGACCTACGAGCAGTACTTC
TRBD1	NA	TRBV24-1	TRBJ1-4	CATSDGQGAWEKLFF	TGTGCCACCAGTGACGGACAGGGGGCTTGGGAAAAACTGTTTTTT
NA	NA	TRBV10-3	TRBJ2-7	CAIGSRTGLNYEQYF	TGTGCCATCGGGAGCAGGACTGGCCTTAACTACGAGCAGTACTTC
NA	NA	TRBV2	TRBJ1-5	CASSSGGSNQPQHF	TGTGCCAGCTCGAGTGGGGGATCCAATCAGCCCCAGCATTTT
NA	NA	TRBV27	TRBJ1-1	CASRGVGEAFF	TGTGCCAGCAGGGGGGTGGGTGAAGCTTTCTTT
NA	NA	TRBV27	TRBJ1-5	CASSVPGAGQPQHF	TGTGCCAGCAGTGTACCAGGGGCAGGTCAGCCCCAGCATTTT
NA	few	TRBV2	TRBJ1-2	CASSRPGYGYTF	TGTGCCAGCTCCCGACCAGGCTATGGCTACACCTTC
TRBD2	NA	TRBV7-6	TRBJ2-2	CASSLVVAGVQTGELFF	TGTGCCAGCAGCTTAGTTGTAGCGGGAGTTCAAACCGGGGAGCTGTTTTTT
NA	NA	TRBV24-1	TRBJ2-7	CATSGRGQAYEQYF	TGTGCCACCAGTGGTCGGGGACAAGCCTACGAGCAGTACTTC
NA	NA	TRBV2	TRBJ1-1	CASSEAGENTEAFF	TGTGCCAGCAGTGAAGCGGGCGAGAACACTGAAGCTTTCTTT
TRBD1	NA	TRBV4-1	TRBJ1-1	CASSQQGQLLTEAFF	TGCGCCAGCAGCCAGCAGGGACAGTTACTCACTGAAGCTTTCTTT
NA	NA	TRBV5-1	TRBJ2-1	CASSVWDLSSYNEQFF	TGCGCCAGCAGCGTATGGGACCTTAGCTCCTACAATGAGCAGTTCTTC
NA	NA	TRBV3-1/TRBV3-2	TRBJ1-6	CASSRGVHSPLHF	TGTGCCAGCAGCCGAGGGGTTCATTCACCCCTCCACTTT
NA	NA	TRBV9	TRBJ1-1	CASSSIGGSETEAFF	TGTGCCAGCAGCTCTATAGGGGGGTCGGAGACTGAAGCTTTCTTT
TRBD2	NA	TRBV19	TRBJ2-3	CASSNGAGRNTDTQYF	TGTGCCAGTTCAAACGGAGCGGGAAGGAACACAGATACGCAGTATTTT
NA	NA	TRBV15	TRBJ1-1	CATSREVNTEAFF	TGTGCCACCAGCAGAGAAGTGAACACTGAAGCTTTCTTT
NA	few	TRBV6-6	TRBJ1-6	CAATGPLNSPLHF	TGTGCCGCTACCGGGCCCTTAAATTCACCCCTCCACTTT
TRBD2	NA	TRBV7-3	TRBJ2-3	CASSRGTSGGFTDTQYF	TGTGCCAGCAGCCGGGGCACTAGCGGAGGGTTCACAGATACGCAGTATTTT
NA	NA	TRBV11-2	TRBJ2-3	CASSLDSWTDTQYF	TGTGCCAGCAGCTTAGACTCATGGACAGATACGCAGTATTTT
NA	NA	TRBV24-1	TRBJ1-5	CATSDSPGQTDSNQPQHF	TGTGCCACCAGTGATTCCCCGGGACAAACAGATAGCAATCAGCCCCAGCATTTT
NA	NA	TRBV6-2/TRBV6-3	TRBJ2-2	CASSPRQTTLNTGELFF	TGTGCCAGCAGTCCACGACAGACCACATTAAACACCGGGGAGCTGTTTTTT
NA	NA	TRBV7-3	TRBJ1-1	CASSLYEATEAFF	TGTGCCAGCAGCTTATATGAGGCCACTGAAGCTTTCTTT
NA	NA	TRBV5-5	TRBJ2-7	CASSLANYRGGLSYEQYF	TGTGCCAGCAGCTTGGCCAACTACCGAGGGGGGCTCTCCTACGAGCAGTACTTC
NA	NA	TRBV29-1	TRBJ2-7	CSVVTGTGSYEQYF	TGCAGCGTCGTTACCGGGACCGGATCCTACGAGCAGTACTTC
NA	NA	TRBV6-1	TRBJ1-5	CASSEVHQPQHF	TGTGCCAGCAGTGAAGTGCATCAGCCCCAGCATTTT
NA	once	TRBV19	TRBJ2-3	CATRGLSTDTQYF	TGTGCCACCCGGGGACTGAGCACAGATACGCAGTATTTT
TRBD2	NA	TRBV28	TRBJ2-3	CASSIPGLAGLTDTQYF	TGTGCCAGCAGTATTCCGGGACTAGCGGGGCTCACAGATACGCAGTATTTT
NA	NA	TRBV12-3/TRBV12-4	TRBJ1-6	CASSLSELSPLHF	TGTGCCAGCAGTTTATCCGAATTGTCACCCCTCCACTTT
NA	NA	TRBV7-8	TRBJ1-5	CASSLQDSNQPQHF	TGTGCCAGCAGCTTACAGGATAGCAATCAGCCCCAGCATTTT
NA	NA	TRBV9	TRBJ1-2	CASSVGEDGLYGYTF	TGTGCCAGCAGCGTAGGTGAGGACGGCCTCTATGGCTACACCTTC
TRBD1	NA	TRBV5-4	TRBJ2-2	CASSMDREFTGELFF	TGTGCCAGCAGCATGGACAGGGAGTTCACCGGGGAGCTGTTTTTT
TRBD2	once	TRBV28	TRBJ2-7	CASSFNFRLAGADEQYF	TGTGCCAGCAGTTTTAACTTTCGACTAGCGGGGGCCGACGAGCAGTACTTC